This passage covers 4 T cell receptor beta chains from one sample sequenced in a study of cytotoxic CD8 clonotypes in ibrutinib-treated CLL. Using immunoSEQ multiplex PCR, the repertoire was profiled, and TCRdb retains in-frame clones only, with some absent. Of 97,000 or so clones detected, approximately 82% appear once; the ten largest clones hold about 30%. This specimen was PBMCs, taken after 12 months of ibrutinib treatment. The receptors come from a human donor with chronic lymphocytic leukemia.

This chain joins TRBV5-4 and TRBJ2-6; D perhaps matches TRBD2 (6 bases). V gave up 4 bases and J gave up 5 bases, with 16 bases separating them. Germline V gene sequence: CDR1 SGHNT, CDR2 YYREEE (reference sequence). The CDR3 covers 16 residues. Written as DNA, the CDR3 is TGTGCCAGCAGCCCGGGACGGAGGGTAAGGGCCAACGTCCTGACTTTC. It translates to CASSPGRRVRANVLTF.

Concerning this clone: Since a much larger clone is just one base distant, this may be a read error. The V call is TRBV4-2, the J call TRBJ2-7; 11 bases match TRBD1. The CDR3 length is 17 residues. Trimming at V came to 0 bases and at J to 1 base, leaving 5 bases not matched to a gene. Per the germline V gene, CDR1 is LGHNA and CDR2 is YNFKEQ. In nucleotides, the CDR3 is TGTGCCAGCAGCCAAGATCCAGGGACAGGGGGTTCCTACGAGCAGTACTTC. Amino acid sequence: CASSQDPGTGGSYEQYF.

The V call is TRBV6-1, the J call TRBJ1-2, with 8 bases that match TRBD1. The germline V gene has CDR1 MNHNS and CDR2 SASEGT. V was clipped by 5 bases and J by 4 bases; unmatched bases: 6. The length of the CDR3 is 14 residues. The CDR3 DNA is TGTGCCAGCAGTCTACAGGGGGACTCCTATGGCTACACCTTC. Translated, it gives CASSLQGDSYGYTF.

V usage is TRBV7-9 and J usage is TRBJ1-4, with 7 bases lining up with TRBD1. The CDR3 is made up of 15 amino acids. J gave up 3 bases and V 5 bases, and 6 bases lay outside the gene matches. Germline lookup yields CDR1 SEHNR and CDR2 FQNEAQ (reference sequence). The CDR3 DNA reads TGTGCCAGCAGCCTATGGACAGGTTCTAATGAAAAACTGTTTTTT. Its translation is CASSLWTGSNEKLFF.